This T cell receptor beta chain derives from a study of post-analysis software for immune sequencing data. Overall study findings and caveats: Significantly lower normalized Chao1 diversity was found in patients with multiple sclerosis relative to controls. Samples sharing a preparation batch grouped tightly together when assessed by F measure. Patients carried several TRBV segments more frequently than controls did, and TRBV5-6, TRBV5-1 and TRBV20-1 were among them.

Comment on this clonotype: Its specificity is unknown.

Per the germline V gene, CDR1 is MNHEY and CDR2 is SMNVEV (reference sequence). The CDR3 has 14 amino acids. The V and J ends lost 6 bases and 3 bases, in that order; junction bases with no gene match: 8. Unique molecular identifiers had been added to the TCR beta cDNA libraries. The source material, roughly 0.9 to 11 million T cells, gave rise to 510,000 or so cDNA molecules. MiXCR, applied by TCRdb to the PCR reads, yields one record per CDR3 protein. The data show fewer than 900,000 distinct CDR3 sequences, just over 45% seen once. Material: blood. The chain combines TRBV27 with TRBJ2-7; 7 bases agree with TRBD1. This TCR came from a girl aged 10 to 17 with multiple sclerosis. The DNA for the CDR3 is TGTGCCAGCAGCAAAAGTGCAGGGGGCTACGAGCAGTACTTC. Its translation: CASSKSAGGYEQYF.